This T cell receptor beta chain was documented in a study of Ad26.COV2.S vaccination and SARS-CoV-2 variants. Background on the study: Ad26.COV2.S, an intramuscular injection, was given once or twice 56 days apart.

Treatment indicated: around 19 received Ad26.COV2.S at low or high dose, single or two shots; 5 received placebo; per-sample allocation not given. Day 63 after the first vaccine or placebo injection was the time point for sampling. Expression of Wuhan-strain SARS-CoV-2 spike came from the Ad26 vector that formed the vaccine. A word on this clone: Its cognate antigen is unknown.

TCRdb's copy holds only in-frame clones and misses some; the assay was immunoSEQ multiplex PCR. The sample yields more than 300,000 clones, 86% seen once. Per germline, CDR1 MGHDK and CDR2 SYGVNS. The CDR3 totals 14 residues. V was shortened by 5 bases and J by 1 base, with 11 bases between the two germline ends. Study results and limitations: Total T cell responses may have been underestimated by the TCR breadth and depth analyses. Breadth of non-spike TCRs did not differ between vaccinees and placebo recipients.

The receptor was derived from a person aged 18-65 years who received the Ad26.COV2.S COVID-19 vaccine or a placebo. The sequenced sample was peripheral blood, obtained in a trial of Ad26.COV2.S vaccine versus placebo. The J gene is TRBJ2-5, the V gene TRBV25-1; D is perhaps TRBD1 (6 bases). CDR3 residues: CASSPRTAQETQYF. The CDR3 DNA sequence: TGTGCCAGCAGTCCCCGGACAGCCCAAGAGACCCAGTACTTC.